The 16 T cell receptor beta chains reported below all come from one sample, sequenced in a study of shared clonotypes between healthy human individuals. Some clones are missing from TCRdb's copy, which holds only in-frame ones; the method was immunoSEQ multiplex PCR. The sample yields over a million clones, roughly 74% seen once. Sample: memory CD4+ T cells from PBMCs. Described subset: CD45RA-negative fraction. These receptors all come from a man aged 18 to 35 in good health. Some clones in this sample may be carry-over from other donors' samples.

This clone came up a few times. The chain employs TRBV9 and TRBJ1-3, with 8 bases identical to TRBD1. The CDR3 runs to 15 residues. With 0 bases clipped from V and 4 bases from J, the junction kept 3 bases outside the gene matches. Per the germline V gene, CDR1 is SGDLS and CDR2 is YYNGEE. The CDR3 region has the DNA TGTGCCAGCAGCGTAGGGACAGGGCCAGGAAACACCATATATTTT. Protein sequence: CASSVGTGPGNTIYF.

This rearrangement joins TRBV18 to TRBJ2-3, with 13 bases lining up with TRBD2. The J segment lost 7 bases and the V segment lost 4 bases, leaving 8 bases of the junction unmatched. The V gene's germline CDR1 is KGHSH and CDR2 LQKENI. This CDR3 has 16 amino acids. DNA for the CDR3: TGTGCCAGCTCACTGGGGACTAGCGGGACGCCTAATACGCAGTATTTT. This translates into CASSLGTSGTPNTQYF.

This chain joins TRBV5-4 and TRBJ2-4, with D maybe TRBD1 (5 bases). This CDR3 is 15 amino acids long. Trimming pared 0 bases from V and 5 bases from J, leaving 12 bases between. The germline V gene has CDR1 SGHNT and CDR2 YYREEE (reference sequence). CDR3 bases: TGTGCCAGCAGCTTGGAGTCTCAGGGCGAAAACATTCAGTACTTC. As protein: CASSLESQGENIQYF. The full variable domain, with the rest looked up from reference TRBV5-4 and TRBJ2-4, is ETGVTQSPTHLIKTRGQQVTLRCSSQSGHNTVSWYQQALGQGPQFIFQYYREEENGRGNFPPRFSGLQFPNYSSELNVNALELDDSALYLCASSLESQGENIQYFGAGTRLSVL.

The gene calls are TRBV30 and TRBJ2-5, with TRBD2 as a possible D gene (5 bases). The J call may be faulty, since TRBJ2-7 better matches the DNA end. The CDR3 totals 12 residues. CDR1 and CDR2 (germline): GTSNPN, SVGIG (reference sequence). CDR3 nucleotide sequence: TGTGCCTGGAGAGGAGGATCCTACGAGCAGTACTTC. Its translation: CAWRGGSYEQYF.

In its sample, this clone was seen a few times. This chain uses TRBV5-1 with TRBJ2-1, with a tentative D call TRBD2 (5 bases). The CDR3 contains 14 residues. In germline, CDR1 is SGHRS, CDR2 YFSETQ. The ends were cut back, 4 bases at V and 3 bases at J, with 11 bases in the middle. CDR3 sequence (DNA): TGCGCCAGCAGCGAGGGCTCCTACTACAATGAGCAGTTCTTC. Translated, it gives CASSEGSYYNEQFF.

Remarks on this clone: Other DNA sequences in the sample encode the same CDR3. The rearrangement uses TRBV7-2 and TRBJ1-5; D gene uncertain. CDR1 SGHTA and CDR2 FQGNSA come from the germline V gene. V shed 1 base and J shed 4 bases, with 5 bases lying between them. This CDR3 region has 13 residues. Written as DNA, the CDR3 is TGTGCCAGCAGCTTAGGGCCTAATCAGCCCCAGCATTTT. Its protein is CASSLGPNQPQHF.

The rearrangement joins TRBV28 to TRBJ1-2, with unresolved D. This CDR3 has 13 amino acids. Looked up from germline, CDR1 is MDHEN and CDR2 is SYDVKM. Trimming shortened V by 7 bases and J by 0 bases, and 9 bases separated the two germline ends. This chain's CDR3 is CASTDTANYGYTF. DNA for the CDR3: TGTGCCAGCACCGACACGGCTAACTATGGCTACACCTTC.

This clone was counted only a few times. The genes are TRBV10-3 and TRBJ1-4; the D is unclear. Trimming removed 3 bases at V and 1 base at J, with 0 bases between. The length of the CDR3 is 12 residues. Germline CDR1 is ENHRY and CDR2 is SYGVKD. The CDR3 nucleotides read TGTGCCATCAGTGAAACTAATGAAAAACTGTTTTTT. It yields the protein CAISETNEKLFF.

The CDR3 DNA is TGTGCCAGCAGTTTTGACACTTCGAACACTGAAGCTTTCTTT. Amino acid sequence: CASSFDTSNTEAFF. The gene calls are TRBV27 and TRBJ1-1, with D uncertain. This CDR3 has 14 amino acids. Trimming removed 3 bases at V and 1 base at J, with 9 bases between. CDR1 MNHEY and CDR2 SMNVEV come from the germline V gene (reference sequence).

The J gene is TRBJ1-3, the V gene TRBV28; TRBD1 agrees at 9 bases. CDR1 and CDR2 from the germline V gene are MDHEN and SYDVKM. V lost 2 bases to trimming and J lost 0 bases; unmatched junction nucleotides: 5. The CDR3 spans 17 residues. The CDR3 DNA reads as TGTGCCAGCAGTTTAGGGACAGGGTCATTCTCTGGAAACACCATATATTTT. Translating gives CASSLGTGSFSGNTIYF.

This chain uses TRBV25-1 with TRBJ2-7, with 9 bases identical to TRBD1. The CDR3 contains 15 residues. Germline V gives CDR1 MGHDK, CDR2 SYGVNS. After removal of 3 bases from V and 5 bases from J, the junction contained 8 bases not matched to a gene. CDR3 region: CASSDQGQGGHEQYF. The CDR3 region has the DNA TGTGCCAGCAGTGATCAGGGACAGGGCGGACACGAGCAGTACTTC.

This clone was recorded once. The chain recombines TRBV11-2 with TRBJ1-4; unclear D gene. Per germline, CDR1 SGHAT and CDR2 FQNNGV. With 5 bases removed from V and 0 bases from J, the gap between germline ends came to 10 bases. This CDR3 region has 15 residues. DNA of the CDR3: TGTGCCAGCAGCCCTGTCTCGACAACTAATGAAAAACTGTTTTTT. Translating it yields CASSPVSTTNEKLFF.

The chain carries TRBV5-4 and TRBJ1-1; no firm D call. CDR1 and CDR2 (germline): SGHNT, YYREEE (reference sequence). This CDR3 spans 14 amino acids. Trimming removed 5 bases from V and 4 bases from J, with 15 bases in between. In nucleotides, the CDR3 is TGTGCCAGCAGTCAAAGCACGGCCCTCACTGAAGCTTTCTTT. Its translation is CASSQSTALTEAFF.

This chain links TRBV5-4 with TRBJ1-2; D is ambiguous. Trimming took off 4 bases at V and 8 bases at J, with 18 bases between the two ends. The CDR3 spans 14 residues. Germline V CDR1 and CDR2: SGHNT, YYREEE (reference sequence). For the CDR3, the DNA is TGTGCCAGCAGCCAACCGACAATGTCCTGGGGCTACACCTTC. Its translation is CASSQPTMSWGYTF.

The chain carries TRBV28 and TRBJ2-2; 9 bases agree with TRBD1. Germline V CDR1 and CDR2: MDHEN, SYDVKM. The CDR3 loop spans 15 amino acids. The J segment lost 7 bases and the V segment lost 6 bases, leaving 9 bases of the junction unmatched. CDR3 residues: CASRRAGQGIGELFF. CDR3 nucleotide sequence: TGTGCCAGCAGACGAGCGGGACAGGGCATCGGGGAGCTGTTTTTT.

The chain couples TRBV28 to TRBJ1-3, with 7 bases that match TRBD1. This CDR3 is built from 16 residues. V trimming: 2 bases; J trimming: 1 base; junction bases outside the gene matches: 5. Germline V gene data show CDR1 as MDHEN and CDR2 as SYDVKM. In DNA, the CDR3 is TGTGCCAGCAGTTTACTGGGACAGCCTTCTGGAAACACCATATATTTT. Its translation is CASSLLGQPSGNTIYF.